This record covers a single TCR beta chain. The antigen is not known. The data were taken from a study of cytomegalovirus exposure and HLA in healthy donors. About the study: Unique TCRs numbering some 80 million, obtained from HLA-typed donors, made up an early data release. Study-wide results and limits: Previous analysis showed most TCR beta V segments were productive about 90% or about 30% of the time. In a later analysis, TCR beta V- and J-gene trimming showed a link to a missense DCLRE1C variant. In a later analysis, most CMV-associated TCR beta chains appeared HLA-restricted.

The PCR ran on 60 Vbeta and 13 Jbeta primers. The assay was immunoSEQ multiplex PCR, and TCRdb's table has in-frame clones only and misses some. This table holds some 99,000 clones, around four fifths found once. The germline gives CDR1 KGHSH, CDR2 LQKENI. The CDR3 runs 14 residues. Unmatched junction bases numbered 2, after V lost 3 bases and J lost 2 bases. Sequencing input: PBMCs. This clonotype was sampled from a woman aged 45-60 years in good health and CMV-seropositive. The chain uses TRBV18 and TRBJ2-7; TRBD1 aligns across 9 bases. The CDR3 sequence is CASSPRQGAYEQYF. Written as DNA, the CDR3 is TGTGCCAGCTCACCGAGACAGGGGGCCTACGAGCAGTACTTC.